Below are 3 T cell receptor beta chains sequenced from a single sample in a study of blood T cell repertoires in COVID-19. TCRdb's table, derived via immunoSEQ multiplex PCR, lists solely in-frame clones and lacks some. The sample lists around 250,000 clones, around 88% occurring once. Sample: PBMCs or T cells enriched from blood (not recorded which). These receptors originate from a woman between 40 and 55 years old with acute COVID-19.

The V gene is TRBV3-1 (or the pseudogene TRBV3-2), the J gene TRBJ1-3, with TRBD1 as a possible D gene (5 bases). V lost 4 bases to trimming and J lost 4 bases, with 14 bases between them. Germline CDR1 LGHDT, CDR2 YNNKEL (reference sequence). The CDR3 length is 15 residues. The CDR3 loop reads CASSPGPQAGNTIYF. In DNA, the CDR3 is TGTGCCAGCAGCCCAGGGCCCCAGGCAGGAAACACCATATATTTT.

The chain couples TRBV24-1 to TRBJ2-7, with 7 bases aligning to TRBD1. Germline assignment: CDR1 KGHDR and CDR2 SFDVKD. V lost 4 bases to trimming and J lost 4 bases; unmatched junction nucleotides: 0. The length of the CDR3 is 12 residues. Here the CDR3 DNA reads TGTGCCACCAGTGAACAGGGGTACGAGCAGTACTTC. Protein sequence: CATSEQGYEQYF.

The chain is built from TRBV30 and TRBJ1-1; 7 bases agree with TRBD1. Germline V CDR1 and CDR2: GTSNPN, SVGIG (reference sequence). The CDR3 covers 16 residues. V shed 3 bases, J shed 4 bases, and the junction held 14 bases outside the gene matches. The CDR3 bases are TGTGCCTGGAGGACCCCGGGACAGCAATTGGGCACTGAAGCTTTCTTT. Translation: CAWRTPGQQLGTEAFF.